This T cell receptor beta chain was captured by sequencing in a study of Ad26.COV2.S vaccination and SARS-CoV-2 variants. The wider study: Among those in the COV1001 Ad26.COV2.S trial arm was the donor. Study-wide findings and caveats: Measurement of non-spike TCR breadth gave similar results in vaccine and placebo recipients.

Notes on this clone: Its antigen is unidentified.

As for treatment: around 19 received Ad26.COV2.S at low or high dose, single or two shots; five or six received placebo; per-sample allocation not given. Sampling was done on day 63 after the first vaccine or placebo injection. The individual, an adult aged 18-55 years, was a donor in Boston. Vaccine was an Ad26 vector expressing Wuhan-strain SARS-CoV-2 spike. Clones were read by immunoSEQ multiplex PCR, and TCRdb kept only the in-frame ones, dropping some. The table lists about 390,000 clones, roughly nine tenths of them singletons. The sequences come from peripheral blood, collected in a trial of Ad26.COV2.S vaccine versus placebo. The sequence came from a person between 18 and 65 years old who received the Ad26.COV2.S COVID-19 vaccine or a placebo.

The CDR3 nucleotides are TGCGCCAGCAGCCAAGAGGCCACAGGATGGGAAAAACTGTTTTTT. Protein sequence: CASSQEATGWEKLFF. This sequence joins TRBV4-1 and TRBJ1-4, with D possibly being TRBD1 (5 bases). V gave up 0 bases and J gave up 8 bases, with 13 bases separating them. The CDR3 loop spans 15 amino acids. Germline values: CDR1 MGHRA, CDR2 YSYEKL.